The T cell receptor (beta chain) under discussion was sequenced for a study of blood T cell repertoires in COVID-19. Study-wide background: The origin of the acute and convalescent COVID-19 samples was the United States, Italy and Spain.

Generated by immunoSEQ multiplex PCR, the TCRdb table keeps only in-frame clones and is missing some. This sample has 350,000 to 400,000 clones, with 88% found just once. The CDR3 loop spans 15 amino acids. Germline loops: CDR1 SSHAT, CDR2 FNYEAQ (reference sequence). Participants spanned ages about 18 to 90 years and resided in over 20 US areas. Each recovered donor of Cohort 3 presented with two negative PCRs, clearance, or symptom resolution. A remark on this clone: At one boundary the junction diverges from the germline segment, which might be a read error.

Input material: PBMCs or T cells enriched from blood (not recorded which). This clonotype originated in a woman under 30 who had recovered from COVID-19. The V gene is TRBV7-7, the J gene TRBJ2-2; TRBD1 might be the D (6 bases). The chain's CDR3 is CASSLGPEGAGELFF. CDR3 coding DNA: TGTGCTAGCAGCTTGGGTCCCGAGGGGGCCGGGGAGCTGTTTTTT.